Following are 15 T cell receptor beta chains from one sample sequenced in a study of T-cell memory formation after mild COVID-19. MiXCR, run by TCRdb on the 5' RACE reads, gives a single entry per CDR3 protein. The sample consists of a few hundred thousand distinct CDR3 sequences, about a sixth of them appearing once. The specimen sequenced was PBMCs or a T cell subset sorted from them (not recorded which). These receptors were collected from a man between 18 and 29 years old who had mild COVID-19 (a few samples of this study predate the infection). Cell type and time point are not known.

This clonotype was picked up many times. J is TRBJ1-5 and V is TRBV6-1; D possibly corresponds to TRBD1 (5 bases). Germline loops: CDR1 MNHNS, CDR2 SASEGT. The CDR3 consists of 18 residues. Trimming left V 1 base short and J 0 bases short, with 16 bases between. Here the CDR3 DNA reads TGTGCCAGCAGTGAAGGGGGCGCGTCCCTCTATAGCAATCAGCCCCAGCATTTT. Translated, it gives CASSEGGASLYSNQPQHF.

This clonotype turned up a few times. This chain connects TRBV11-2 to TRBJ1-2; D not resolved. V shed 1 base and J shed 2 bases, with 11 bases lying between them. Per the germline V gene, CDR1 is SGHAT and CDR2 is FQNNGV. The CDR3 length is 15 residues. The CDR3 spells CASSLAVHRNYGYTF. As DNA, the CDR3 is TGTGCCAGCAGCTTAGCTGTGCACAGAAACTATGGCTACACCTTC. The full variable domain, in which reference TRBV11-2 and TRBJ1-2 provide the parts outside the CDR3, is EAGVAQSPRYKIIEKRQSVAFWCNPISGHATLYWYQQILGQGPKLLIQFQNNGVVDDSQLPKDRFSAERLKGVDSTLKIQPAKLEDSAVYLCASSLAVHRNYGYTFGSGTRLTVV.

Ten or more counts support this clonotype. The V call is TRBV24-1, the J call TRBJ1-2; D is unresolved. The CDR3 length is 13 residues. The germline gives CDR1 KGHDR, CDR2 SFDVKD. V was cut by 3 bases and J by 2 bases, with 6 bases left in between. The CDR3 here is CATSDRRNYGYTF. The CDR3 coding sequence is TGTGCCACCAGTGATCGCAGGAACTATGGCTACACCTTC.

This clonotype was recorded a few times. The chain links TRBV30 to TRBJ1-1, with a possible D match to TRBD1 (6 bases). The CDR3 has 12 residues. The V gene's germline CDR1 is GTSNPN and CDR2 SVGIG (reference sequence). Trimming left V 2 bases short and J 6 bases short, with 10 bases between. The CDR3 bases are TGTGCCTGGAGTCCCCAGGGGTCTGAAGCTTTCTTT. It codes for CAWSPQGSEAFF.

This clonotype appeared a few times. The chain recombines TRBV20-1 with TRBJ1-5; no firm D call. This CDR3 region has 13 residues. Trimming pared 3 bases from V and 3 bases from J, leaving 9 bases between. CDR1 is DFQATT and CDR2 is SNEGSKA in the germline V gene (reference sequence). CDR3 protein: CSARGADNQPQHF. CDR3 coding DNA: TGCAGTGCTAGGGGAGCGGACAATCAGCCCCAGCATTTT.

This clonotype was observed a few times. The J gene is TRBJ2-5, the V gene TRBV7-8; 9 bases align to TRBD1. The CDR3 runs 14 residues. The V gene's germline CDR1 is SGHVS and CDR2 FQNEAQ. The trim removed 5 bases at V and 7 bases at J, leaving 8 bases unmatched. The CDR3 spells CASSPWDRARTQYF. The CDR3 nucleotides read TGTGCCAGCAGCCCCTGGGACAGGGCTCGGACCCAGTACTTC. Based on the CDR3 plus reference TRBV7-8 and TRBJ2-5, the full variable domain is GAGVSQSPRYKVAKRGQDVALRCDPISGHVSLFWYQQALGQGPEFLTYFQNEAQLDKSGLPSDRFFAERPEGSVSTLKIQRTQQEDSAVYLCASSPWDRARTQYFGPGTRLLVL.

The J gene is TRBJ1-2, the V gene TRBV29-1; 8 nucleotides agree with TRBD1. With V trimmed by 5 bases and J by 10 bases, 12 bases remained unmatched. Germline assignment: CDR1 SQVTM and CDR2 ANQGSEA. CDR3 size: 13 residues. CDR3 coding DNA: TGCAGCGTTATCTTGGACAGGGTATCTGACTACACCTTC. It codes for CSVILDRVSDYTF.

This clonotype turned up a few times. The genes are TRBV11-2 and TRBJ1-5, with a weak D call TRBD1 (6 bases). CDR3 size: 18 residues. V lost 5 bases, J lost 1 base, and 21 bases lay in between. Germline V gene data show CDR1 as SGHAT and CDR2 as FQNNGV. CDR3 sequence reads: CASSVGGWGGNSNQPQHF. The CDR3 bases are TGTGCCAGCAGCGTTGGGGGCTGGGGGGGGAACAGCAATCAGCCCCAGCATTTT.

This clonotype appeared a few times. This chain links TRBV20-1 with TRBJ1-1; D might be TRBD1 (6 bases). Germline loops: CDR1 DFQATT, CDR2 SNEGSKA (reference sequence). V gave up 3 bases and J gave up 1 base, with 12 bases separating them. The CDR3 consists of 14 residues. The DNA for the CDR3 is TGCAGTGCTAGGGTAGGGGGACCGAACACTGAAGCTTTCTTT. It codes for CSARVGGPNTEAFF.

The rearrangement uses TRBV5-1 and TRBJ1-4; D is undetermined. Germline V gives CDR1 SGHRS, CDR2 YFSETQ. This CDR3 spans 13 amino acids. The V end lost 0 bases, the J end lost 12 bases, and 12 bases lay between the germline ends. DNA of the CDR3: TGCGCCAGCAGCTTGGCCGCAGAGCAACAACTGTTTTTT. Encoded protein: CASSLAAEQQLFF.

This clonotype was observed a few times. CDR3 nucleotide sequence: TGTGCCAGCAGCTCGCCGGGCCAGCCCCAGCATTTT. This encodes CASSSPGQPQHF. The chain has TRBV7-2 and TRBJ1-5; D call uncertain. Looked up from germline, CDR1 is SGHTA and CDR2 is FQGNSA. Trimming pared 4 bases from V and 7 bases from J, leaving 8 bases between. This CDR3 has 12 amino acids.

In its sample, this clonotype was seen once. The chain recombines TRBV20-1 with TRBJ1-1; D ambiguous. The ends were cut back, 3 bases at V and 1 base at J, with 9 bases in the middle. Per the germline V gene, CDR1 is DFQATT and CDR2 is SNEGSKA (reference sequence). The CDR3 is made up of 13 amino acids. The CDR3, as DNA: TGCAGTGCTAGGAGAGGTGGGAACACTGAAGCTTTCTTT. This encodes CSARRGGNTEAFF.

The rearrangement links TRBV19 to TRBJ1-2; D gene uncertain. Germline V gives CDR1 LNHDA, CDR2 SQIVND (reference sequence). The germline V and J ends were trimmed by 9 bases and 0 bases, with 14 bases remaining between them. This CDR3 has 14 amino acids. CDR3 sequence (DNA): TGTGCCAGCGGGCATAGGGATTCTAACTATGGCTACACCTTC. Its protein is CASGHRDSNYGYTF.

The genes are TRBV3-1 and TRBJ2-3; 7 bases match TRBD2. CDR3 length: 15 residues. J gave up 0 bases and V 4 bases, and 4 bases lay outside the gene matches. Germline V lookup: CDR1 LGHDT, CDR2 YNNKEL (reference sequence). The CDR3 spells CASSRLAASTDTQYF. DNA for the CDR3: TGTGCCAGCAGCCGACTAGCCGCTAGCACAGATACGCAGTATTTT.

The rearrangement links TRBV20-1 to TRBJ2-3, with D possibly matching TRBD2 (6 bases). The CDR3 extends over 16 amino acids. V was trimmed by 1 base and J by 1 base, leaving 15 bases between them. CDR1 and CDR2 (germline): DFQATT, SNEGSKA (reference sequence). In nucleotides, the CDR3 is TGCAGTGCTAGAGTAGGAGGGAGCTGGGGCACAGATACGCAGTATTTT. Translating it yields CSARVGGSWGTDTQYF.